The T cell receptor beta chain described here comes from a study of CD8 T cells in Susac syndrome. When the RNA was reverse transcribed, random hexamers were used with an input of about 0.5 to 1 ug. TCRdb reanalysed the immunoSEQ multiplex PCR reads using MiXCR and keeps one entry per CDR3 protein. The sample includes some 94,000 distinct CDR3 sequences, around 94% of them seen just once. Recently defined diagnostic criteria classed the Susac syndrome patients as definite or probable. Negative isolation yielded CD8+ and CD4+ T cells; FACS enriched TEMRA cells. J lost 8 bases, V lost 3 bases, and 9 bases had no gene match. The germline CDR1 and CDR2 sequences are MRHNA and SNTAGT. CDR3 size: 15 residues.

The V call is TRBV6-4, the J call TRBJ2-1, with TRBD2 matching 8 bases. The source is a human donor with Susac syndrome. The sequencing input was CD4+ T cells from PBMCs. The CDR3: CASSERAGAADEQFF. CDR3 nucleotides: TGTGCCAGCAGTGAGAGAGCGGGGGCCGCCGATGAGCAGTTCTTC.